Each of the 25 T cell receptor beta chains below was sequenced from the same sample in a study of graft-versus-host responses after intestinal transplantation (dated by TCRdb to the early 2020s). The library was prepared using the immunoSEQ multiplex PCR assay. Drawn from immuneACCESS, this table holds only the in-frame rearrangements with V and J called that TCRdb kept. Clones are partly lost; checked studies trace under half to an unresolved V gene and leave the rest unexplained. This sample holds about 93,000 clones; 80% to 95% were observed only once. The ten largest clonotypes hold approximately 0.5% of the sample. Antigens for these TCRs are unknown. The time point label here, explained by the study, means: cells obtained before transplantation from donor or recipient. Here the sequenced sample was unstimulated CD8+ T cells sorted from spleen or lymph node cells, taken before intestinal transplant. Every receptor here comes from a human donor who received an intestinal transplant.

This sequence joins TRBV4-3 and TRBJ2-7; D is perhaps TRBD1 (5 bases). Trimming cost V 1 base and J 5 bases, with 15 bases left between them. CDR3 size: 15 residues. Germline loops: CDR1 LGHNA, CDR2 YSLEER. The CDR3 region is CASSQGGADLDEQYF. The CDR3 DNA reads as TGCGCCAGCAGCCAAGGTGGGGCGGACCTCGACGAGCAGTACTTC.

This chain connects TRBV29-1 to TRBJ2-2; the D is unclear. The V gene lost 0 bases and the J gene lost 1 base, with 9 bases spanning the gap. The CDR3 runs 15 residues. Germline assignment: CDR1 SQVTM and CDR2 ANQGSEA. The chain's CDR3 is CSVEEGGGNTGELFF. The CDR3 DNA follows: TGCAGCGTTGAAGAAGGCGGCGGGAACACCGGGGAGCTGTTTTTT.

J is TRBJ2-7 and V is TRBV5-1, with 9 bases aligning to TRBD1. J lost 3 bases, V lost 4 bases, and 5 bases had no gene match. Germline CDR1 SGHRS, CDR2 YFSETQ. The CDR3 is 14 amino acids. The CDR3 nucleotides read TGCGCCAGCAGCACGGGACAGGGATTCTACGAGCAGTACTTC. Protein product: CASSTGQGFYEQYF.

The gene calls are TRBV27 and TRBJ2-1, with D tentatively TRBD1 (5 bases). The CDR3 has 13 amino acids. The V gene's germline CDR1 is MNHEY and CDR2 SMNVEV (reference sequence). The ends were cut back, 7 bases at V and 6 bases at J, with 13 bases in the middle. CDR3 coding DNA: TGTGCCAGCATAGGGCAGGGCGGCAATGAGCAGTTCTTC. This sequence encodes CASIGQGGNEQFF.

The chain links TRBV14 to TRBJ2-7; possible D gene TRBD2, 5 bases. The length of the CDR3 is 14 residues. Germline values: CDR1 SGHDN, CDR2 FVKESK. V was clipped by 1 base and J by 5 bases, with 12 bases between them. This CDR3 reads CASSQVRGPNEQYF. CDR3 nucleotides: TGTGCCAGCAGCCAAGTAAGAGGGCCTAACGAGCAGTACTTC. The complete variable domain, with remaining parts taken from reference TRBV14 and TRBJ2-7, reads EAGVTQFPSHSVIEKGQTVTLRCDPISGHDNLYWYRRVMGKEIKFLLHFVKESKQDESGMPNNRFLAERTGGTYSTLKVQPAELEDSGVYFCASSQVRGPNEQYFGPGTRLTVT.

The chain couples TRBV27 to TRBJ2-7; 8 bases align to TRBD1. The CDR3 is made up of 15 amino acids. The junction had 9 bases not matched to a gene; V was cut back by 3 bases and J by 5 bases. CDR1 is MNHEY, CDR2 SMNVEV, per germline (reference sequence). The CDR3 reads CASSFQGAHSHEQYF. CDR3 DNA: TGTGCCAGCAGTTTCCAGGGGGCGCATTCCCACGAGCAGTACTTC.

The CDR3 here is CASSESKTGTGIGEKLFF. The DNA for the CDR3 is TGTGCCAGCAGTGAATCAAAAACCGGGACAGGGATTGGGGAAAAACTGTTTTTT. The J gene is TRBJ1-4, the V gene TRBV25-1; TRBD1 matches at 9 bases. Trimming removed 1 base from V and 8 bases from J; junction bases left unmatched: 14. The germline V gene has CDR1 MGHDK and CDR2 SYGVNS. CDR3 length: 18 residues.

This clone occurred once. The CDR3 reads CASSLSAGEETQYF. In DNA, the CDR3 is TGTGCCAGCAGTTTGTCAGCGGGGGAAGAGACCCAGTACTTC. The chain is built from TRBV27 and TRBJ2-5, with 8 bases fitting TRBD2. CDR3 length: 14 residues. Germline CDR1 is MNHEY and CDR2 is SMNVEV (reference sequence). The J segment lost 3 bases and the V segment lost 3 bases, leaving 3 bases of the junction unmatched.

The V gene is TRBV6-1, the J gene TRBJ2-1; TRBD2 matches at 14 bases. CDR1 is MNHNS, CDR2 SASEGT, per germline. The J segment lost 0 bases and the V segment lost 4 bases, leaving 5 bases of the junction unmatched. This CDR3 region has 18 residues. In DNA, the CDR3 is TGTGCCAGCAGTGGACGGACTAGCGGGGGGAGCTCCTACAATGAGCAGTTCTTC. Amino acid sequence: CASSGRTSGGSSYNEQFF.

This chain joins TRBV25-1 and TRBJ2-7, with 9 bases identical to TRBD2. V lost 10 bases and J lost 4; bases outside the gene matches: 8. Germline V gene data show CDR1 as MGHDK and CDR2 as SYGVNS. This CDR3 has 13 amino acids. The CDR3 here is CATLSGRSYEQYF. CDR3 nucleotide sequence: TGTGCCACCTTAAGCGGGAGGTCTTACGAGCAGTACTTC.

The chain employs TRBV19 and TRBJ2-7, with D maybe TRBD1 (5 bases). The CDR3 is made up of 15 amino acids. Germline-derived CDR1 and CDR2 are LNHDA and SQIVND (reference sequence). V was shortened by 0 bases and J by 4 bases, with 13 bases between the two germline ends. Written as DNA, the CDR3 is TGTGCCAGTAGTATAGACCCAGACTCAGGGTACGAGCAGTACTTC. Its protein product is CASSIDPDSGYEQYF. The full variable domain, completed using reference TRBV19 and TRBJ2-7, is DGGITQSPKYLFRKEGQNVTLSCEQNLNHDAMYWYRQDPGQGLRLIYYSQIVNDFQKGDIAEGYSVSREKKESFPLTVTSAQKNPTAFYLCASSIDPDSGYEQYFGPGTRLTVT.

This clone has a single count. This chain uses TRBV28 with TRBJ2-3; D might be TRBD2 (6 bases). CDR1 and CDR2 from the germline V gene are MDHEN and SYDVKM. V shed 2 bases and J shed 0 bases, with 9 bases lying between them. CDR3 size: 15 residues. Here the CDR3 reads CASSLVRESTDTQYF. The CDR3 DNA reads as TGTGCCAGCAGTTTAGTGCGGGAAAGCACAGATACGCAGTATTTT.

DNA for the CDR3: TGTGCCAGTAGTAACCCGGGACAGGGTGTTGAGACCCAGTACTTC. It specifies CASSNPGQGVETQYF. J is TRBJ2-5 and V is TRBV19; 9 bases line up with TRBD1. The CDR3 sequence is 15 residues long. CDR1 is LNHDA and CDR2 is SQIVND in the germline V gene (reference sequence). J lost 5 bases, V lost 4 bases, and 8 bases had no gene match.

This clone was recorded only once. This chain uses TRBV27 with TRBJ2-1, with D perhaps matching TRBD2 (5 bases). Germline V gives CDR1 MNHEY, CDR2 SMNVEV (reference sequence). This CDR3 is 13 amino acids long. Between the trimmed V and J ends, which lost 3 bases and 14 bases, there was a span of 17 bases. CDR3 bases: TGTGCCAGCAGTTTTACCCCGAGCGGTGACGAGTTCTTC. It specifies CASSFTPSGDEFF.

The rearrangement links TRBV19 to TRBJ2-3, with a tentative D call TRBD2 (5 bases). The CDR3 totals 13 residues. CDR1 and CDR2 (germline): LNHDA, SQIVND (reference sequence). Trimming left V 5 bases short and J 5 bases short, with 11 bases between. The CDR3 loop reads CASSDLAIDTQYF. Written as DNA, the CDR3 is TGTGCCAGTAGTGACCTAGCAATAGATACGCAGTATTTT. Variable domain in full (rest from reference TRBV19 and TRBJ2-3): DGGITQSPKYLFRKEGQNVTLSCEQNLNHDAMYWYRQDPGQGLRLIYYSQIVNDFQKGDIAEGYSVSREKKESFPLTVTSAQKNPTAFYLCASSDLAIDTQYFGPGTRLTVL.

This clone is a singleton in its sample. This chain connects TRBV27 to TRBJ1-5; TRBD1 agrees at 8 bases. The germline V gene has CDR1 MNHEY and CDR2 SMNVEV (reference sequence). V shed 5 bases and J 1 base; nucleotides not matched to a gene: 1. The CDR3 runs to 14 residues. The CDR3 DNA reads TGTGCCAGCAGTCGACAGGGGAGCAATCAGCCCCAGCATTTT. This encodes CASSRQGSNQPQHF.

The chain employs TRBV27 and TRBJ2-1; TRBD2 matches at 7 bases. CDR1 MNHEY and CDR2 SMNVEV come from the germline V gene (reference sequence). V dropped 4 bases and J dropped 8; count of bases not matched to a gene: 11. The CDR3 runs 15 residues. CDR3 sequence (DNA): TGTGCCAGCAGTTCCCAAGCGGGATCCATCCATGAGCAGTTCTTC. It is translated as CASSSQAGSIHEQFF.

The rearrangement joins TRBV4-1 to TRBJ2-7; 8 bases are shared with TRBD2. After removal of 1 base from V and 5 bases from J, the junction contained 7 bases not matched to a gene. Germline V CDR1 and CDR2: MGHRA, YSYEKL. The CDR3 runs to 15 residues. The CDR3 DNA reads TGCGCCAGCAGCCAAGGATGGGGACTAGTGAACGAGCAGTACTTC. This encodes CASSQGWGLVNEQYF.

The chain carries TRBV19 and TRBJ1-6, with TRBD1 matching over 9 bases. V was clipped by 8 bases and J by 7 bases; unmatched bases: 3. There are 13 residues in the CDR3. The germline CDR1 and CDR2 sequences are LNHDA and SQIVND (reference sequence). In DNA, the CDR3 is TGTGCCAGTTCGGGACAGGGAAATTCACCCCTCCACTTT. This translates into CASSGQGNSPLHF.

V and J are TRBV5-4 and TRBJ1-5; perhaps TRBD1 as D (6 bases). Germline values: CDR1 SGHNT, CDR2 YYREEE (reference sequence). Trimming removed 4 bases at V and 7 bases at J, with 18 bases between. The CDR3 extends over 15 amino acids. The CDR3 loop reads CASSPGAGAGQPQHF. CDR3 DNA sequence: TGTGCCAGCAGCCCCGGAGCGGGGGCGGGACAGCCCCAGCATTTT.

This chain links TRBV5-1 with TRBJ1-6; 7 bases are a match to TRBD1. Trimming removed 3 bases from V and 0 bases from J; junction bases left unmatched: 3. Germline V CDR1 and CDR2: SGHRS, YFSETQ. CDR3 length: 16 residues. CDR3 sequence (DNA): TGCGCCAGCAGCTACGGACAGGTCTCCTATAATTCACCCCTCCACTTT. Translated, it gives CASSYGQVSYNSPLHF.

The V call is TRBV9, the J call TRBJ2-2, with D perhaps matching TRBD1 (6 bases). Germline CDR1 and CDR2: SGDLS and YYNGEE. This CDR3 has 18 amino acids. V lost 0 bases and J lost 0, with 15 bases in between. The CDR3: CASSVDPQQGSNTGELFF. CDR3 nucleotides: TGTGCCAGCAGCGTAGACCCCCAACAGGGTTCGAACACCGGGGAGCTGTTTTTT.

The CDR3 spells CASSPLREYNEQFF. The CDR3 bases are TGTGCCAGCAGTCCCCTGCGGGAGTACAATGAGCAGTTCTTC. The rearrangement links TRBV27 to TRBJ2-1; 7 bases are shared with TRBD2. Germline values: CDR1 MNHEY, CDR2 SMNVEV (reference sequence). With 5 bases clipped from V and 4 bases from J, the junction kept 5 bases outside the gene matches. The CDR3 contains 14 residues.

The gene calls are TRBV29-1 and TRBJ1-2, with 7 positions matching TRBD1. Germline trimming cut 5 bases from V and 6 bases from J; bases unmatched to any gene: 18. Germline CDR1 reads SQVTM; CDR2 reads ANQGSEA. The CDR3 runs to 16 residues. CDR3 region: CSVSFPRRLGQDGYTF. CDR3 in DNA: TGCAGCGTTTCGTTCCCTCGACGCTTAGGACAGGATGGCTACACCTTC. Based on the CDR3 plus reference TRBV29-1 and TRBJ1-2, the full variable domain is SAVISQKPSRDICQRGTSLTIQCQVDSQVTMMFWYRQQPGQSLTLIATANQGSEATYESGFVIDKFPISRPNLTFSTLTVSNMSPEDSSIYLCSVSFPRRLGQDGYTFGSGTRLTVV.

The chain employs TRBV19 and TRBJ2-1, with 7 bases lining up with TRBD1. From germline, CDR1 is LNHDA and CDR2 SQIVND (reference sequence). The ends lost 0 bases at V and 5 bases at J; junction bases unmatched: 13. The CDR3 has 18 amino acids. The CDR3 DNA is TGTGCCAGTAGTATAGAGGGAGAGAGGGGGACAGAAGACAATGAGCAGTTCTTC. Translated, it gives CASSIEGERGTEDNEQFF.